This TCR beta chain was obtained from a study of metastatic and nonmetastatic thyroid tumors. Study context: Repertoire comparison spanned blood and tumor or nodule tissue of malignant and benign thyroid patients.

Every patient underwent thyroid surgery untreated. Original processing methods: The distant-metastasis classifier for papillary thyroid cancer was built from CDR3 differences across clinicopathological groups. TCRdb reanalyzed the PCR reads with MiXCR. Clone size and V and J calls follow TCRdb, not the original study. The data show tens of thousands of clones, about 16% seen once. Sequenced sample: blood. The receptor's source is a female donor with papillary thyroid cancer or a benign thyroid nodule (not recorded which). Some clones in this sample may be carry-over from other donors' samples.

The CDR3 region is CASSQDFGLAGGQEQFF. Written as DNA, the CDR3 is TGTGCCAGCAGCCAAGATTTCGGACTAGCGGGAGGGCAGGAGCAGTTCTTC. The genes are TRBV14 and TRBJ2-1, with TRBD2 identical over 15 bases. V was clipped by 0 bases and J by 10 bases; unmatched bases: 7. The CDR3 totals 17 residues. Germline V CDR1 and CDR2: SGHDN, FVKESK.